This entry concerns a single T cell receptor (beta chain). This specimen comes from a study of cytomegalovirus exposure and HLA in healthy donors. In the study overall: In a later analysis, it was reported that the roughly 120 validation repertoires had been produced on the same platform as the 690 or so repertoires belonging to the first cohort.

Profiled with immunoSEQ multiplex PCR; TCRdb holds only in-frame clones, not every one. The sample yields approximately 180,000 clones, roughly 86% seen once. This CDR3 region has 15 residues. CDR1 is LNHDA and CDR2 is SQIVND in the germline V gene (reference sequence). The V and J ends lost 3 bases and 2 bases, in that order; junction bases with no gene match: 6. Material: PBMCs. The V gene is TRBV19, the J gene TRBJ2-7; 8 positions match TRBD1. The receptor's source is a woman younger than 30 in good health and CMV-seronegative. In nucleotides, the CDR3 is TGTGCCAGTAGTATCCCTGGGACAGGCCCCTACGAGCAGTACTTC. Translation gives CASSIPGTGPYEQYF.